This T cell receptor (beta chain) originates from a study of metastatic and nonmetastatic thyroid tumors. The entire patient cohort was treatment-naive prior to thyroid surgery. With MiXCR, TCRdb reprocessed the PCR reads. The data show around 20,000 clones, roughly a third seen once. Germline V CDR1 and CDR2: MNHNS, SASEGT. Losses at the gene ends were 6 bases for V and 1 base for J; bases not matched to a gene: 11. The CDR3 runs 16 residues. The TCR sequence derives from a female donor with papillary thyroid cancer or a benign thyroid nodule (not recorded which). Some clones in this sample may be carry-over from other donors' samples. The chain carries TRBV6-1 and TRBJ1-2, with 7 bases that match TRBD1. Input material: tumor tissue. In DNA form, the CDR3 reads TGTGCCAGCAGCCGAACGACAGGGATATATAACTATGGCTACACCTTC. Translation: CASSRTTGIYNYGYTF.